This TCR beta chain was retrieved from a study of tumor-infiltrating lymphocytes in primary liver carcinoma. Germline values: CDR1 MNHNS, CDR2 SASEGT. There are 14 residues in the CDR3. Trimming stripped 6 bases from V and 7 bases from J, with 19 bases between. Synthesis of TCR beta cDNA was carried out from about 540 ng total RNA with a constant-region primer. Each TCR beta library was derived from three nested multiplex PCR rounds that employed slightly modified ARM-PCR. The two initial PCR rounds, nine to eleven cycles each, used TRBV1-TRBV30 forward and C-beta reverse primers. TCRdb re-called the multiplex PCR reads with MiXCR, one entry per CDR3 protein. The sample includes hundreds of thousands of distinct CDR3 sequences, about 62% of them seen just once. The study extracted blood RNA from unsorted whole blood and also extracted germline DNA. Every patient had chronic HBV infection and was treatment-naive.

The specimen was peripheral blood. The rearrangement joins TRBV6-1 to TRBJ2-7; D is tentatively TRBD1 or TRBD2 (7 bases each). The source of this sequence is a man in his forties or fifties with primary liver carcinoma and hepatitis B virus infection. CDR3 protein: CASSLRGGAGEQYV. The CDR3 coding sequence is TGTGCCAGCAGCCTCAGGGGGGGCGCGGGAGAGCAGTACGTC.